Below, one T cell receptor (beta chain) is given with its context. Its cognate antigen is unknown. The record originates from a study of cytomegalovirus exposure and HLA in healthy donors. Primers for the PCR totalled 60 Vbeta and 13 Jbeta. Assay used: immunoSEQ multiplex PCR; TCRdb lists only in-frame clones, some missing. The table lists 100,000 to 150,000 clones, about three quarters of them singletons. Study-wide results and caveats: The CMV antigen specificity of a few CMV-associated chains was confirmed through in vitro analysis. A later analysis by the authors found several of the most significant clusters apparently linked to common viral pathogens.

The V gene lost 4 bases and the J gene lost 1 base, with 7 bases spanning the gap. Germline values: CDR1 SGHDN, CDR2 FVKESK. CDR3 length equals 13 residues. The sample consisted of PBMCs. The receptor was derived from a man aged 45-65 years in good health and CMV-seronegative. The chain joins TRBV14 to TRBJ1-1, with D perhaps matching TRBD1 (6 bases). DNA of the CDR3: TGTGCCAGCAGCCTACAGGGGAACACTGAAGCTTTCTTT. The encoded protein is CASSLQGNTEAFF. The full variable domain, in which reference TRBV14 and TRBJ1-1 provide the parts outside the CDR3, is EAGVTQFPSHSVIEKGQTVTLRCDPISGHDNLYWYRRVMGKEIKFLLHFVKESKQDESGMPNNRFLAERTGGTYSTLKVQPAELEDSGVYFCASSLQGNTEAFFGQGTRLTVV.